These 20 T cell receptor beta chains were sequenced from one sample in a study of vaccination effects on CD4 cells after COVID-19. Antigen-specific CD4+ T cells were first expanded with viral peptide pools by the ViraFEST assay and only then sequenced. Culturing for around 10 days preceded CD4+ T cell isolation. Antigens of these TCRs are unknown. Clones were sequenced by immunoSEQ multiplex PCR, and TCRdb holds only the in-frame ones, with some missing. The sample gives tens of thousands of clones, around 70% of which show up once; approximately 1.5% is in the top ten. The starting material was CD4+ T cells from PBMCs cultured with HCoV-229E spike peptides, obtained before COVID-19 vaccination. The receptors stem from a human donor who received a COVID-19 vaccine.

The V and J genes are TRBV3-1 (or the pseudogene TRBV3-2) and TRBJ1-2; 9 bases map to TRBD1. The germline gives CDR1 LGHDT, CDR2 YNNKEL (reference sequence). The CDR3 loop spans 14 amino acids. After removal of 1 base from V and 4 bases from J, the junction contained 1 base not matched to a gene. DNA of the CDR3: TGTGCCAGCAGCCAAGCGGGACAGGGCTATGGCTACACCTTC. Its protein product is CASSQAGQGYGYTF.

This rearrangement joins TRBV10-2 to TRBJ2-4, with D uncertain. From germline, CDR1 is WSHSY and CDR2 SAAADI. V was cut by 3 bases and J by 6 bases, with 6 bases left in between. The CDR3 has 12 residues. The CDR3 loop is CASSDPGNIQYF. In nucleotides, the CDR3 is TGCGCCAGCAGTGATCCGGGAAACATTCAGTACTTC.

V gene TRBV6-5 combines with J gene TRBJ1-1, with D possibly being TRBD1 (6 bases). This CDR3 contains 11 residues. The V end was cut by 6 bases, the J end by 10 bases, with 12 bases between. The V gene's germline CDR1 is MNHEY and CDR2 SVGAGI. CDR3 bases: TGTGCCAGCAGACAGGGTACGGGAGCTTTCTTT. Translation gives CASRQGTGAFF.

Note on this clone: The same CDR3 is also encoded by other DNA sequences in this sample. V usage is TRBV5-1 and J usage is TRBJ2-6; no firm D call. CDR1 and CDR2 (germline): SGHRS, YFSETQ. This CDR3 region has 16 residues. Trimming stripped 0 bases from V and 2 bases from J, with 9 bases between. The CDR3 here is CASSLGGATGANVLTF. As DNA, the CDR3 is TGCGCCAGCAGCTTGGGGGGTGCCACTGGGGCCAACGTCCTGACTTTC.

This sequence joins TRBV11-2 and TRBJ2-7; no definite D call. Germline V gene sequence: CDR1 SGHAT, CDR2 FQNNGV. V was clipped by 2 bases and J by 5 bases, with 10 bases between them. The CDR3 contains 13 residues. The CDR3 nucleotides read TGTGCCAGCAGCTTATGGAAGGGTGACGAGCAGTACGTC. Residues: CASSLWKGDEQYV.

The chain couples TRBV28 to TRBJ1-2; D is ambiguous. Germline CDR1 is MDHEN and CDR2 is SYDVKM. The CDR3 runs to 15 residues. The V end was cut by 3 bases, the J end by 2 bases, with 13 bases between. As DNA, the CDR3 is TGTGCCAGCAGTTTTTTGGGCAGCCAGAACTATGGCTACACCTTC. It translates to CASSFLGSQNYGYTF.

The CDR3 is CASSARTDQETQYF. In DNA form, the CDR3 reads TGTGCCAGCAGCGCCCGGACAGATCAAGAGACCCAGTACTTC. The chain couples TRBV7-2 to TRBJ2-5, with a weak D call TRBD1 (6 bases). The CDR3 length is 14 residues. Trimming removed 5 bases at V and 2 bases at J, with 12 bases between. Germline CDR1 reads SGHTA; CDR2 reads FQGNSA.

This clone was recorded once. This chain links TRBV7-8 with TRBJ2-7; 7 bases map to TRBD1. This CDR3 is 14 amino acids long. Germline-derived CDR1 and CDR2 are SGHVS and FQNEAQ. With 2 bases clipped from V and 2 bases from J, the junction kept 3 bases outside the gene matches. CDR3 in DNA: TGTGCCAGCAGCTTAATCGACAGGGCCTACGAGCAGTACGTC. It encodes CASSLIDRAYEQYV.

The chain links TRBV11-2 to TRBJ2-1; TRBD2 aligns across 8 bases. The ends lost 2 bases at V and 9 bases at J; junction bases unmatched: 12. Germline V gene sequence: CDR1 SGHAT, CDR2 FQNNGV. The CDR3 length is 16 residues. The chain's CDR3 is CASSLSSTGGRGEQFF. The CDR3 nucleotides are TGTGCCAGCAGCTTATCATCGACGGGGGGGCGGGGTGAGCAGTTCTTC. Full variable domain (missing parts from reference TRBV11-2 and TRBJ2-1): EAGVAQSPRYKIIEKRQSVAFWCNPISGHATLYWYQQILGQGPKLLIQFQNNGVVDDSQLPKDRFSAERLKGVDSTLKIQPAKLEDSAVYLCASSLSSTGGRGEQFFGPGTRLTVL.

The chain combines TRBV24-1 with TRBJ2-1, with TRBD1 matching over 8 bases. Germline CDR1 and CDR2: KGHDR and SFDVKD. The CDR3 has 16 residues. V shed 3 bases and J 7 bases; nucleotides not matched to a gene: 10. The CDR3 DNA reads TGTGCCACCAGTGATACCTCGGACAGGGTACGAAATGAGCAGTTCTTC. Its protein product is CATSDTSDRVRNEQFF.

V is TRBV3-1 (or the pseudogene TRBV3-2) and J is TRBJ1-2; D gene uncertain. The germline gives CDR1 LGHDT, CDR2 YNNKEL (reference sequence). V was pared by 0 bases and J by 5 bases, with 10 bases between. This CDR3 is 14 amino acids long. CDR3 protein: CASSQDRRDYGYTF. The CDR3 DNA follows: TGTGCCAGCAGCCAAGATCGGAGGGATTATGGCTACACCTTC.

The chain couples TRBV19 to TRBJ1-1; a weak D match, TRBD1 (6 bases). Germline V lookup: CDR1 LNHDA, CDR2 SQIVND (reference sequence). The germline V and J ends were trimmed by 10 bases and 10 bases, with 25 bases remaining between them. The CDR3 sequence is 14 residues long. CDR3 in amino acids: CATTYPQGGGRAFF. CDR3 coding DNA: TGTGCCACTACATACCCCCAAGGGGGGGGCCGAGCTTTCTTT.

The CDR3 coding sequence is TGCGCCAGCAGCTTGACCGGCCAGGGCACAGATACGCAGTATTTT. Translating it yields CASSLTGQGTDTQYF. This chain joins TRBV5-1 and TRBJ2-3; D ambiguous. Germline V gene lookup returns CDR1 SGHRS and CDR2 YFSETQ. This CDR3 contains 15 residues. V was cut by 1 base and J by 1 base, with 10 bases left in between.

This clone was counted only a few times. V is TRBV3-1 (or the pseudogene TRBV3-2) and J is TRBJ2-7; D gene unclear. This CDR3 spans 17 amino acids. Germline V CDR1 and CDR2: LGHDT, YNNKEL (reference sequence). The V gene lost 4 bases and the J gene lost 2 bases, with 21 bases spanning the gap. The CDR3 DNA sequence: TGTGCCAGCAGCCTGCTACGGACCCATAGCCTAGCCTACGAGCAGTACGTC. Its protein product is CASSLLRTHSLAYEQYV.

The J gene is TRBJ1-3, the V gene TRBV4-1, with 7 positions matching TRBD1. Germline CDR1 MGHRA, CDR2 YSYEKL. CDR3 length: 16 amino acids. V dropped 1 base and J dropped 4; count of bases not matched to a gene: 7. The CDR3 is CASSQVTGPKGNTIYF. The CDR3 bases are TGCGCCAGCAGCCAAGTGACAGGGCCGAAAGGAAACACCATATATTTT.

The chain combines TRBV29-1 with TRBJ1-1; TRBD1 might be the D (5 bases). This CDR3 region has 13 residues. Germline CDR1 SQVTM, CDR2 ANQGSEA. Trimming left V 2 bases short and J 5 bases short, with 12 bases between. CDR3: CSVESQGGTEAFF. The CDR3 nucleotides are TGCAGCGTTGAAAGTCAGGGAGGGACTGAAGCTTTCTTT.

This chain connects TRBV5-4 to TRBJ2-6; tentatively, D is TRBD2 (6 bases). CDR1 SGHNT and CDR2 YYREEE come from the germline V gene (reference sequence). The CDR3 is 16 residues long. V was trimmed by 0 bases and J by 2 bases, leaving 9 bases between them. CDR3 coding DNA: TGTGCCAGCAGCTTGGGGGGGGTCGCTGGGGCCAACGTCCTGACTTTC. Translation gives CASSLGGVAGANVLTF.

This chain uses TRBV25-1 with TRBJ1-2; D gene unclear. This CDR3 comprises 14 residues. CDR1 MGHDK and CDR2 SYGVNS come from the germline V gene. The V gene lost 2 bases and the J gene lost 6 bases, with 13 bases spanning the gap. Here the CDR3 DNA reads TGTGCCAGCAGTGAAGCCGGGAGGGAGGATGGCTACACCTTC. It encodes CASSEAGREDGYTF.

CDR3 in amino acids: CASSINRGELNVPLHF. DNA of the CDR3: TGTGCCAGCAGCATAAACCGGGGCGAACTAAACGTACCCCTCCACTTT. The V and J genes are TRBV7-3 and TRBJ1-6, with D possibly matching TRBD1 (5 bases). This CDR3 contains 16 residues. V lost 5 bases and J lost 12, with 23 bases in between. Germline V gene sequence: CDR1 SGHTA, CDR2 FQGTGA.

This clone appeared once. The chain carries TRBV24-1 and TRBJ2-1, with D possibly matching TRBD2 (5 bases). Germline-derived CDR1 and CDR2 are KGHDR and SFDVKD. The germline V and J ends were trimmed by 7 bases and 2 bases, with 11 bases remaining between them. The CDR3 contains 14 residues. CDR3 nucleotide sequence: TGTGCCACCAGCACCTCGAGGGCCTACAATGAGCAGTTCTTC. It is translated as CATSTSRAYNEQFF.